This T cell receptor (beta chain) was documented in a study of early T cells in non-severe SARS-CoV-2 infection. About the study: Investigators sequenced bulk RNA drawn from unsorted whole blood, and chains remained unpaired.

As to this clonotype: As yet, its antigen is unknown.

Deletions cut 7 bases from V and 5 bases from J, with 12 bases between. The V gene's germline CDR1 is SQVTM and CDR2 ANQGSEA. This CDR3 is 11 amino acids long. Unique molecular identifier tags were affixed to discrete cDNA molecules. TCRdb ran MiXCR on the 5' RACE reads and lists one entry per CDR3 protein. The table records roughly 61,000 distinct CDR3 sequences, 9.5% to 14% of them present only once. Study outcomes and limitations: Private and CD4 specificities were missed by VDJdb matching, which favored anti-spike CD8 responses.

The chain is built from TRBV29-1 and TRBJ2-7; D tentatively reads TRBD1 or TRBD2 (5 bases each). What was sequenced was whole blood. The receptor was derived from an adult who was a healthcare worker with PCR-confirmed SARS-CoV-2 infection or an uninfected control (not recorded which). This chain's CDR3 is CSARRGHEQYF. The CDR3, as DNA: TGCAGCGCCCGCCGGGGCCACGAGCAGTACTTC.